Detailed here is one T cell receptor beta chain. The antigen is undetermined. As the method for making TCR beta libraries, quantitative 5'-RACE with molecular barcodes was used. TCRdb re-called the 5' RACE reads with MiXCR, one entry per CDR3 protein. The sample consists of about 300,000 distinct CDR3 sequences, about 20% of them appearing once. Germline trimming cut 4 bases from V and 0 bases from J; bases unmatched to any gene: 1. The CDR3 extends over 14 amino acids. Germline-derived CDR1 and CDR2 are SGHRS and YFSETQ. The sample is drawn from a study of CD8 T cells in ankylosing spondylitis. Study findings and constraints: Disease-linked clones were CD8+ and relatively rare in peripheral blood. A motif in TCR beta, a set of under ten highly homologous variants, appeared characteristic of ankylosing spondylitis blood. Clones linked to disease were reported to show significant enrichment in matched ankylosing spondylitis synovial fluid.

V gene TRBV5-1 combines with J gene TRBJ2-5, with 9 positions matching TRBD1. The sequence was obtained from a female donor with ankylosing spondylitis or in good health (not recorded which). Input material: blood, either unsorted or a sorted T cell fraction (not recorded which). The CDR3 loop reads CASSGTGNQETQYF. The DNA for the CDR3 is TGCGCCAGCAGCGGGACAGGGAACCAAGAGACCCAGTACTTC.